This T cell receptor (beta chain) stems from a study of blood T cell repertoires in COVID-19. Study-level background: Samples taken during acute and convalescent COVID-19 were collected in the United States, Italy and Spain.

Repertoires were generated with immunoSEQ multiplex PCR, while TCRdb's copy carries only in-frame clones and drops some. The sample consists of 250,000 to 300,000 clones, around 88% of them appearing once. Sequencing input: peripheral blood. This sequence originates from a man between 40 and 49 years old with acute or convalescent COVID-19.

CDR3: CASSSGLAIVGDTQYF. The CDR3, as DNA: TGTGCCAGCAGCTCCGGACTCGCAATCGTGGGAGATACGCAGTATTTT. The rearrangement joins TRBV7-3 to TRBJ2-3; TRBD2 might be the D (5 bases). CDR1 and CDR2 (germline): SGHTA, FQGTGA. V gave up 4 bases and J gave up 5 bases, with 19 bases separating them. This CDR3 spans 16 amino acids.